The 21 T cell receptor beta chains below come from one sample, sequenced in a study of cytomegalovirus exposure and HLA in healthy donors. PCR used 60 Vbeta primers and 13 Jbeta primers. Using immunoSEQ multiplex PCR, the repertoire was profiled, and TCRdb retains in-frame clones only, with some absent. The data show about 150,000 clones, roughly 85% seen once. The source material was PBMCs. Receptors were obtained from a man in his forties in good health and CMV-seropositive.

Written as DNA, the CDR3 is TGTGCCAGCAGCACCTTTAGCAGGGGCTGGGACGAGCAGTACTTC. It yields the protein CASSTFSRGWDEQYF. The rearrangement uses TRBV5-5 and TRBJ2-7; TRBD1 is a possible D gene (6 bases). Germline V gene data show CDR1 as SGHKS and CDR2 as YYEKEE (reference sequence). Trimming cost V 4 bases and J 5 bases, with 19 bases left between them. This CDR3 is built from 15 residues.

V gene TRBV4-1 combines with J gene TRBJ2-5; 8 bases are shared with TRBD2. The CDR3 runs 16 residues. Germline V CDR1 and CDR2: MGHRA, YSYEKL. The V segment lost 0 bases and the J segment 5 bases; nucleotides outside the gene matches: 8. The CDR3 DNA sequence: TGCGCCAGCAGCCAAGACGAAGCGGGAGAAGGGGAGACCCAGTACTTC. Amino acids: CASSQDEAGEGETQYF.

The chain is built from TRBV9 and TRBJ2-7; TRBD2 agrees at 7 bases. This CDR3 is built from 16 residues. Germline V CDR1 and CDR2: SGDLS, YYNGEE. With V trimmed by 4 bases and J by 5 bases, 15 bases remained unmatched. The CDR3 DNA reads TGTGCCAGCAGCCCCCGGACTAGAGGGATGGTGGACGAGCAGTACTTC. Its translation: CASSPRTRGMVDEQYF.

This chain uses TRBV6-5 with TRBJ2-2, with a weak D call TRBD1 (5 bases). The CDR3 is made up of 15 amino acids. V gave up 6 bases and J gave up 4 bases, with 15 bases separating them. Germline lookup yields CDR1 MNHEY and CDR2 SVGAGI. The CDR3 region has the DNA TGTGCCAGCAGCCCTTTGGGTAGGGGCACCGGGGAGCTGTTTTTT. Protein: CASSPLGRGTGELFF.

The gene calls are TRBV5-1 and TRBJ2-5; the D gene is possibly TRBD2 (5 bases). V lost 0 bases and J lost 4, with 7 bases in between. Germline lookup yields CDR1 SGHRS and CDR2 YFSETQ. The CDR3 is 13 residues long. The CDR3 loop reads CASSLEGGETQYF. The CDR3 nucleotides read TGCGCCAGCAGCTTGGAAGGAGGAGAGACCCAGTACTTC.

The J gene is TRBJ2-5, the V gene TRBV28; a weak D match, TRBD1 (6 bases). The DNA end is a closer match to TRBJ2-7, so the J assignment may be wrong. The V gene's germline CDR1 is MDHEN and CDR2 SYDVKM. The CDR3 runs to 14 residues. This CDR3 is CASSQQGPSYEQYF. Here the CDR3 DNA reads TGTGCCAGCAGTCAGCAGGGGCCTTCCTACGAGCAGTACTTC.

J is TRBJ1-1 and V is TRBV27; possibly TRBD1 for D (5 bases). Germline V lookup: CDR1 MNHEY, CDR2 SMNVEV (reference sequence). This CDR3 is built from 13 residues. The V gene lost 3 bases and the J gene lost 1 base, with 6 bases spanning the gap. CDR3 amino acids: CASSLGGNTEAFF. DNA for the CDR3: TGTGCCAGCAGTTTGGGGGGGAACACTGAAGCTTTCTTT.

The chain recombines TRBV28 with TRBJ2-2; 8 positions agree with TRBD1. V lost 7 bases to trimming and J lost 7 bases; unmatched junction nucleotides: 17. CDR3 length: 17 amino acids. Germline V gene lookup returns CDR1 MDHEN and CDR2 SYDVKM. CDR3 nucleotide sequence: TGTGCCAGCAAGCACAATCCGGGACAGGAGTCGGACGGGGAGCTGTTTTTT. Protein sequence: CASKHNPGQESDGELFF.

V and J are TRBV6-1 and TRBJ2-5; 7 nucleotides line up with TRBD1. This CDR3 is 16 amino acids long. Germline values: CDR1 MNHNS, CDR2 SASEGT. V lost 5 bases, J lost 2 bases, and 11 bases stayed unmatched. In DNA form, the CDR3 reads TGTGCCAGCAGTAAAGATCTACAGGGGTCACAAGAGACCCAGTACTTC. Its translation is CASSKDLQGSQETQYF.

The V call is TRBV25-1, the J call TRBJ1-4, with TRBD1 matching over 9 bases. With 4 bases clipped from V and 8 bases from J, the junction kept 11 bases outside the gene matches. Germline V gene data show CDR1 as MGHDK and CDR2 as SYGVNS. The length of the CDR3 is 16 residues. The CDR3 coding sequence is TGTGCCAGCAGTGGTATGGGTAGAGGACAGGGGGAAAAACTGTTTTTT. The encoded protein is CASSGMGRGQGEKLFF.

The chain employs TRBV29-1 and TRBJ2-7; 7 bases are a match to TRBD1. In germline, CDR1 is SQVTM, CDR2 ANQGSEA. The CDR3 sequence is 12 residues long. The junction had 4 bases not matched to a gene; V was cut back by 6 bases and J by 2 bases. The CDR3 protein is CSVRQGPYEQYF. DNA for the CDR3: TGCAGCGTACGACAGGGACCCTACGAGCAGTACTTC.

The CDR3 DNA follows: TGTGCCAGTAGTCCCGGGACAGTCATCCGCGAGCAGTACTTC. Encoded protein: CASSPGTVIREQYF. The chain is built from TRBV19 and TRBJ2-7, with 7 bases fitting TRBD1. This CDR3 region has 14 residues. Trimming removed 5 bases from V and 6 bases from J; junction bases left unmatched: 10. CDR1 is LNHDA, CDR2 SQIVND, per germline (reference sequence).

The chain carries TRBV4-2 and TRBJ1-1; a possible D gene is TRBD1 (5 bases). V gave up 1 base and J gave up 0 bases, with 9 bases separating them. This CDR3 has 15 residues. CDR1 and CDR2 (germline): LGHNA, YNFKEQ. The CDR3 here is CASSQGVGLNTEAFF. The DNA for the CDR3 is TGTGCCAGCAGCCAAGGGGTGGGGCTGAACACTGAAGCTTTCTTT.

The chain couples TRBV30 to TRBJ1-6; tentatively, D is TRBD1 (6 bases). Germline values: CDR1 GTSNPN, CDR2 SVGIG (reference sequence). V lost 5 bases and J 1 base, leaving 12 bases between the germline ends. The CDR3 totals 15 residues. CDR3 nucleotides: TGTGCCTGGGGGATGGGGGCTTCCTATAATTCACCCCTCCACTTT. Translated: CAWGMGASYNSPLHF.

The V and J genes are TRBV10-2 and TRBJ2-7; D gene ambiguous. The CDR3 sequence is 13 residues long. Trimming left V 3 bases short and J 3 bases short, with 9 bases between. Germline CDR1 WSHSY, CDR2 SAAADI. The CDR3 sequence: CASSDQTYYEQYF. The CDR3 region has the DNA TGCGCCAGCAGTGACCAGACTTACTACGAGCAGTACTTC.

V usage is TRBV13 and J usage is TRBJ2-3; no clear D gene. This CDR3 comprises 12 residues. The V gene's germline CDR1 is PRHDT and CDR2 FYEKMQ (reference sequence). V gave up 5 bases and J gave up 4 bases, with 7 bases separating them. For the CDR3, the DNA is TGTGCCAGCAGCCCCGTTTCAGATACGCAGTATTTT. It translates to CASSPVSDTQYF.

The chain couples TRBV18 to TRBJ1-1; 10 nucleotides line up with TRBD1. Per the germline V gene, CDR1 is KGHSH and CDR2 is LQKENI. The V and J ends lost 0 bases and 0 bases, in that order; junction bases with no gene match: 1. This CDR3 contains 16 residues. CDR3 residues: CASSPPTGGMNTEAFF. CDR3 bases: TGTGCCAGCTCACCACCGACAGGGGGCATGAACACTGAAGCTTTCTTT.

The V gene is TRBV10-3, the J gene TRBJ1-2, with TRBD1 matching 7 bases. V was clipped by 6 bases and J by 6 bases; unmatched bases: 10. The germline gives CDR1 ENHRY, CDR2 SYGVKD. The CDR3 consists of 14 residues. The CDR3 bases are TGTGCCATCAGCACCCCATCGCAGGGGGATGGCTACACCTTC. Its translation: CAISTPSQGDGYTF.

This chain joins TRBV7-2 and TRBJ2-1; 11 bases are a match to TRBD2. V trimming: 5 bases; J trimming: 4 bases; junction bases outside the gene matches: 4. This CDR3 contains 15 residues. CDR1 is SGHTA, CDR2 FQGNSA, per germline. The CDR3 bases are TGTGCCAGCAGCATAACTAGCGGGGGTTACAATGAGCAGTTCTTC. Its translation: CASSITSGGYNEQFF.

The rearrangement joins TRBV6-6 to TRBJ2-3; 9 bases agree with TRBD2. J was trimmed by 2 bases and V by 5 bases; bases with no gene match: 8. This CDR3 has 16 residues. Germline V gives CDR1 MNHNY, CDR2 SVGAGI (reference sequence). CDR3 in DNA: TGTGCCAGCAGTCTATCAAAGCGGGAGGCCACAGATACGCAGTATTTT. This encodes CASSLSKREATDTQYF.

V usage is TRBV27 and J usage is TRBJ1-1; tentatively, D is TRBD1 (6 bases). CDR1 and CDR2 (germline): MNHEY, SMNVEV (reference sequence). Trimming cost V 4 bases and J 5 bases, with 17 bases left between them. The CDR3 is 15 residues long. CDR3 amino acids: CASSSPYTGRTEAFF. CDR3 in DNA: TGTGCCAGCAGTTCCCCCTACACAGGGCGTACTGAAGCTTTCTTT.